The 15 T cell receptor beta chains below come from one sample, sequenced in a study of blood T cell repertoires in COVID-19 (dated by TCRdb to the early 2020s). The library was made by the immunoSEQ multiplex PCR assay. TCRdb re-hosts the immuneACCESS table, in-frame sequences only. Its copies lack some clones; in the studies checked, an unresolved V gene accounts for under half of them, and the cause for the rest is not known. For this sample the table gives roughly 150,000 clones, of which about 88% were detected only once. The ten most abundant clones make up roughly 5.4% of the sample. What was sequenced was peripheral blood. All receptors come from a human donor in a cohort sampled during active COVID-19.

The rearrangement joins TRBV5-8 to TRBJ1-5; 7 nucleotides match TRBD1. The CDR3 contains 14 residues. The germline V gene encodes CDR1 SGHTS and CDR2 YDEGEE. V shed 6 bases, J shed 1 base, and the junction held 4 bases outside the gene matches. CDR3 amino acids: CASKRGQSNQPQHF. The CDR3 DNA follows: TGTGCCAGCAAACGGGGACAGAGCAATCAGCCCCAGCATTTT.

Only a few counts were recorded for this clone. CDR3 in amino acids: CASNGQGGAGELFF. The CDR3 nucleotides are TGTGCCAGCAACGGACAGGGCGGGGCCGGGGAGCTGTTTTTT. V usage is TRBV6-5 and J usage is TRBJ2-2, with 8 positions matching TRBD1. Germline V gene sequence: CDR1 MNHEY, CDR2 SVGAGI. The CDR3 totals 14 residues. V lost 7 bases, J lost 6 bases, and 7 bases stayed unmatched.

V usage is TRBV7-9 and J usage is TRBJ2-1, with 14 bases identical to TRBD2. CDR1 is SEHNR, CDR2 FQNEAQ, per germline (reference sequence). This CDR3 spans 17 amino acids. V lost 8 bases and J lost 0; bases outside the gene matches: 6. In DNA form, the CDR3 reads TGTGCCAGCGCTGGACTAGCGGGAGGAAGCTCCTACAATGAGCAGTTCTTC. Residues: CASAGLAGGSSYNEQFF.

This sequence joins TRBV27 and TRBJ2-2, with 8 bases lining up with TRBD1. This CDR3 contains 15 residues. The J segment lost 4 bases and the V segment lost 5 bases, leaving 6 bases of the junction unmatched. In germline, CDR1 is MNHEY, CDR2 SMNVEV (reference sequence). CDR3 nucleotide sequence: TGTGCCAGCAGTCCCCGGACAGGGTTCACCGGGGAGCTGTTTTTT. It translates to CASSPRTGFTGELFF.

This clone was detected a few times. The V and J genes are TRBV9 and TRBJ2-3; tentatively, D is TRBD1 (6 bases). The germline gives CDR1 SGDLS, CDR2 YYNGEE. The V and J ends lost 4 bases and 3 bases respectively, with 18 bases between them. The CDR3 covers 16 residues. For the CDR3, the DNA is TGTGCCAGCAGCCCCGCAACCGGACAGCCAACAGATACGCAGTATTTT. It is translated as CASSPATGQPTDTQYF.

V usage is TRBV28 and J usage is TRBJ1-5, with 12 nucleotides matching TRBD1. The CDR3 spans 15 residues. CDR1 and CDR2 (germline): MDHEN, SYDVKM. V shed 5 bases, J shed 4 bases, and the junction held 3 bases outside the gene matches. CDR3 sequence reads: CASSGTGGENQPQHF. The DNA of the CDR3 is TGTGCCAGCAGTGGGACAGGGGGCGAGAATCAGCCCCAGCATTTT. The whole variable domain, filled in from reference TRBV28 and TRBJ1-5, reads DVKVTQSSRYLVKRTGEKVFLECVQDMDHENMFWYRQDPGLGLRLIYFSYDVKMKEKGDIPEGYSVSREKKERFSLILESASTNQTSMYLCASSGTGGENQPQHFGDGTRLSIL.

The chain carries TRBV6-5 and TRBJ1-1, with D unresolved. The CDR3 covers 12 residues. Trimming shortened V by 6 bases and J by 0 bases, and 5 bases separated the two germline ends. Germline values: CDR1 MNHEY, CDR2 SVGAGI. CDR3 sequence (DNA): TGTGCCAGCAGCTATATGAACACTGAAGCTTTCTTT. Its protein product is CASSYMNTEAFF.

The chain joins TRBV7-3 to TRBJ2-1, with D maybe TRBD1 (7 bases). This CDR3 comprises 16 residues. The germline CDR1 and CDR2 sequences are SGHTA and FQGTGA. V was pared by 5 bases and J by 0 bases, with 14 bases between. The CDR3 region is CASSPRGTGSYNEQFF. Here the CDR3 DNA reads TGTGCCAGCAGCCCCAGGGGGACTGGCTCCTACAATGAGCAGTTCTTC. The full variable domain, completed using reference TRBV7-3 and TRBJ2-1, is GAGVSQTPSNKVTEKGKYVELRCDPISGHTALYWYRQSLGQGPEFLIYFQGTGAADDSGLPNDRFFAVRPEGSVSTLKIQRTERGDSAVYLCASSPRGTGSYNEQFFGPGTRLTVL.

V is TRBV27 and J is TRBJ1-5; 8 nucleotides agree with TRBD1. This CDR3 is 15 amino acids long. J lost 1 base, V lost 6 bases, and 5 bases had no gene match. CDR1 and CDR2 from the germline V gene are MNHEY and SMNVEV (reference sequence). The CDR3 DNA reads TGTGCCAGCAGGGACAGGGCAGGCAGCAATCAGCCCCAGCATTTT. Translating gives CASRDRAGSNQPQHF.

The chain carries TRBV6-1 and TRBJ2-7; perhaps TRBD2 as D (6 bases). The germline V gene has CDR1 MNHNS and CDR2 SASEGT. This CDR3 has 13 residues. Trimming shortened V by 3 bases and J by 4 bases, and 10 bases separated the two germline ends. CDR3 in DNA: TGTGCCAGCAGTGAGAGGAGGGTTTACGAGCAGTACTTC. Translated: CASSERRVYEQYF.

The rearrangement uses TRBV19 and TRBJ2-7, with TRBD1 matching over 7 bases. Germline V gene sequence: CDR1 LNHDA, CDR2 SQIVND (reference sequence). Germline trimming cut 5 bases from V and 6 bases from J; bases unmatched to any gene: 10. CDR3 size: 14 residues. The CDR3 DNA sequence: TGTGCCAGTAGTCCCCGACAGGGTGGAGGCGAGCAGTACTTC. Its translation is CASSPRQGGGEQYF.

This rearrangement joins TRBV6-6 to TRBJ2-7; 8 bases fit TRBD2. This CDR3 has 14 residues. V was clipped by 6 bases and J by 2 bases; unmatched bases: 6. Germline CDR1 and CDR2: MNHNY and SVGAGI (reference sequence). The CDR3 DNA reads as TGTGCCAGCAGGGACGGGGGGGGAACCTACGAGCAGTACTTC. Its translation: CASRDGGGTYEQYF.

This chain joins TRBV27 and TRBJ2-1, with 15 bases that match TRBD2. CDR1 MNHEY and CDR2 SMNVEV come from the germline V gene (reference sequence). V was pared by 6 bases and J by 5 bases, with 2 bases of the junction left unmatched. This CDR3 is built from 15 residues. The CDR3 here is CASSRTSGRDNEQFF. The CDR3 DNA reads as TGTGCCAGCAGCCGGACTAGCGGGAGGGACAATGAGCAGTTCTTC.

The rearrangement joins TRBV28 to TRBJ1-5; D might be TRBD1 (5 bases). V was cut by 4 bases and J by 5 bases, with 15 bases left in between. The germline CDR1 and CDR2 sequences are MDHEN and SYDVKM. The CDR3 is made up of 15 amino acids. The CDR3 nucleotides read TGTGCCAGCAGTTGGCCAGGGAAGACGGATCAGCCCCAGCATTTT. Amino acid sequence: CASSWPGKTDQPQHF.

This clone was seen many times. The CDR3 region has the DNA TGTGCCAGCAGCCACAACAGGGAACTCCCTCGCTACGAGCAGTACTTC. This encodes CASSHNRELPRYEQYF. The V and J genes are TRBV7-8 and TRBJ2-7, with D possibly TRBD1 on 6 matching bases. The CDR3 loop spans 16 amino acids. The V gene's germline CDR1 is SGHVS and CDR2 FQNEAQ. Trimming removed 5 bases from V and 3 bases from J, with 20 bases in between.